This T cell receptor (beta chain) was documented in a study of response to subunit inactivated influenza vaccine. The study, taken as a whole, reports: The study's authors posited that every seasonal influenza vaccination enlists few new T cells.

A note on this clonotype: No antigen is known for it.

The CDR3 totals 12 residues. Trimming pared 6 bases from V and 8 bases from J, leaving 14 bases between. Per the germline V gene, CDR1 is SGDLS and CDR2 is YYNGEE. TCRdb reanalysed the RT-PCR reads using MiXCR and keeps one entry per CDR3 protein. Of more than 450,000 distinct CDR3 sequences detected, under 9% appear once; the ten largest clones hold 10% to 15%. This material consisted of PBMCs from blood, taken less than 30 months after vaccination. The V gene is TRBV9, the J gene TRBJ1-2, with D uncertain. The sequence came from a man in his fifties or sixties who received an inactivated influenza vaccine. The CDR3 sequence is CASTGRRAGYTF. The CDR3 bases are TGTGCCAGCACCGGACGACGCGCGGGCTACACCTTC.